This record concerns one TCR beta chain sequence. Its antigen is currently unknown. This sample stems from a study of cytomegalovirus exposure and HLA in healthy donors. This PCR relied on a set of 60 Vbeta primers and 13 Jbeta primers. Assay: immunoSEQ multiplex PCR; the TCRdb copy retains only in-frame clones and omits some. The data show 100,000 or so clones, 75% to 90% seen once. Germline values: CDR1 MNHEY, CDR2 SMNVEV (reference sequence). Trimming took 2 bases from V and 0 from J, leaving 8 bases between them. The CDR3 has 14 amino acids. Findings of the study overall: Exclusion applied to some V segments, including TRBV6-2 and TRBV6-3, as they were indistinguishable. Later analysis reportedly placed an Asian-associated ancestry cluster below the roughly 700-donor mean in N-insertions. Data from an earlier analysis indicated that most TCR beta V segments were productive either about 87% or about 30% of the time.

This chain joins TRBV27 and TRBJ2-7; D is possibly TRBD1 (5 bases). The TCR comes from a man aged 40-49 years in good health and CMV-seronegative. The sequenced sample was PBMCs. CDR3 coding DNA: TGTGCCAGCAGTTTAAGACAGAACTCCTACGAGCAGTACTTC. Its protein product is CASSLRQNSYEQYF.